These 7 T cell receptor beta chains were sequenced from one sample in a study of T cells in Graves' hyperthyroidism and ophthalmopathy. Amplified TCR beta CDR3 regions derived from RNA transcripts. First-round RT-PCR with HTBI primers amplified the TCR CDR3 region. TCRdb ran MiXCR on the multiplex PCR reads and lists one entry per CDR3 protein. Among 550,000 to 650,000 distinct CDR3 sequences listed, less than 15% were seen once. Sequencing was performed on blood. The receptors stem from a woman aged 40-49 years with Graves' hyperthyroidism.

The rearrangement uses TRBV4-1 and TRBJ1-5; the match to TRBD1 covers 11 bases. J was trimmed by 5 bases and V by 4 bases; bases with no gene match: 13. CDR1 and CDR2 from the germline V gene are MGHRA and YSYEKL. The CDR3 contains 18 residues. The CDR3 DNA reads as TGCGCCAGCAGCCTAATGCCGGGACAGGGGGATTATTATCAGCCCCAGCATTTT. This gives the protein CASSLMPGQGDYYQPQHF.

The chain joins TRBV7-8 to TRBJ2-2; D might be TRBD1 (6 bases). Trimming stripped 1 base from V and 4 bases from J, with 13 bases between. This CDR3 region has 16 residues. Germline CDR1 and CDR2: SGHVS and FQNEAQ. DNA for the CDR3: TGTGCCAGCAGCTTAGTTCGGCAGGGGCGCACCGGGGAGCTGTTTTTT. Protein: CASSLVRQGRTGELFF.

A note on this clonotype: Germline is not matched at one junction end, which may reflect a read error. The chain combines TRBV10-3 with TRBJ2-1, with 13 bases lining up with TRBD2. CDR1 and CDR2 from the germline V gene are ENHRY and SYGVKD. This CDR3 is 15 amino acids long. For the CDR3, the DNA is TGTGCCAGCAGTGTCACTAGCGGGAGGGCCAATGAGCAGTTCTTC. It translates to CASSVTSGRANEQFF.

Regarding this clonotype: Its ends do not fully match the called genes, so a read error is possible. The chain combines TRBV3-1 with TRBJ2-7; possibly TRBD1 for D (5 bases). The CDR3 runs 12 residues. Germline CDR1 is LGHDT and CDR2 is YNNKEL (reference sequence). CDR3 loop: CVSSPDNYEQYF. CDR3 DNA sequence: TGTGTCAGCAGCCCGGACAACTACGAGCAGTACTTC.

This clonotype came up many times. The chain's CDR3 is CASSLTAELDYGYTF. CDR3 bases: TGTGCCAGCAGTTTGACGGCTGAACTAGATTATGGCTACACCTTC. The chain recombines TRBV28 with TRBJ1-2; D is uncertain. From germline, CDR1 is MDHEN and CDR2 SYDVKM. Trimming stripped 3 bases from V and 5 bases from J, with 16 bases between. This CDR3 contains 15 residues.

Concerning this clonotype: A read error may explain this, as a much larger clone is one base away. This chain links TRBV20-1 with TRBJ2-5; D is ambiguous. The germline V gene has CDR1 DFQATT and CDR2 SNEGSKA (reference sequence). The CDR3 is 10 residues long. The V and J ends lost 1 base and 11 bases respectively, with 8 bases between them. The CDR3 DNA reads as TGCAGTGCTAGAGGGGTCCATCAGTACTTC. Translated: CSARGVHQYF.

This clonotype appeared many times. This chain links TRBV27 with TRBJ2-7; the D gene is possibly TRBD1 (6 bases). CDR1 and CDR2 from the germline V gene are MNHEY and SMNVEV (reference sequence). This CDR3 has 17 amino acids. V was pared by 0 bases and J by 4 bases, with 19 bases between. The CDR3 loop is CASSLSTGHSLSYEQYF. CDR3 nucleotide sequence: TGTGCCAGCAGTTTATCGACGGGACATAGTTTATCTTACGAGCAGTACTTC.